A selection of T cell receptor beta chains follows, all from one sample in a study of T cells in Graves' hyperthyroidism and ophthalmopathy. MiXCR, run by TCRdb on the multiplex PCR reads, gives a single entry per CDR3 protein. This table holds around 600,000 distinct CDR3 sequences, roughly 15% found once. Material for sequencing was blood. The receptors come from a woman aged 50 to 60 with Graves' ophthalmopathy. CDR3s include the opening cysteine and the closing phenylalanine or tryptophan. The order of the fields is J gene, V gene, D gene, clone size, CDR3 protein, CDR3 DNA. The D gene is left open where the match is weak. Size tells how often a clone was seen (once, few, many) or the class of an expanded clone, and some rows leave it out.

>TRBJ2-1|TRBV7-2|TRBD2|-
CASSPIGTSGSPYNEQFF
TGTGCCAGCAGCCCCATAGGGACTAGCGGGTCGCCCTACAATGAGCAGTTCTTC
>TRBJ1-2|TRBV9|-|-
CASSVGEGAGYGYTF
TGTGCCAGCAGCGTAGGCGAGGGCGCGGGGTATGGCTACACCTTC
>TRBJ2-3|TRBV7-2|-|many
CASSSVLVTQYF
TGTGCCAGCAGCTCGGTCTTAGTTACGCAGTATTTT
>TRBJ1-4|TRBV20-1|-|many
CSARDSTGIEKLFF
TGCAGTGCTAGAGATTCTACGGGGATTGAAAAACTGTTTTTT
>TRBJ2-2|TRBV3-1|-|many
CASSQYLAATNTGELFF
TGTGCCAGCAGCCAATATCTGGCAGCAACGAACACCGGGGAGCTGTTTTTT
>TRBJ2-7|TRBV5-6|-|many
CATREYRSYEQYF
TGTGCCACAAGAGAGTACAGAAGTTACGAGCAGTACTTC
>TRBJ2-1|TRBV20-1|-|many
CSAQTGGAYNEQFF
TGCAGTGCTCAGACAGGCGGGGCCTACAATGAGCAGTTCTTC
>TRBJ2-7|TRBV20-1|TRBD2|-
CSARGTSGSSEQYF
TGCAGTGCTAGGGGAACTAGCGGGAGTAGCGAGCAGTACTTC
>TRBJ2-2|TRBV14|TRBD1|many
CASSQLGTGEHWDTGELFF
TGTGCCAGCAGCCAACTCGGGACAGGTGAACACTGGGACACCGGGGAGCTGTTTTTT
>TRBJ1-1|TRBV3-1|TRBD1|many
CASSHGDRNTEAFF
TGTGCCAGCAGCCATGGGGACAGGAACACTGAAGCTTTCTTT
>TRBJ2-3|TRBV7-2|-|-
CASSPLRLASTDTQYF
TGTGCCAGCAGCCCCCTACGCCTAGCGAGCACAGATACGCAGTATTTT
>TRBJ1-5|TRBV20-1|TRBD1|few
CSARAGQGVQPQHF
TGCAGTGCTAGGGCTGGACAGGGGGTACAGCCCCAGCATTTT
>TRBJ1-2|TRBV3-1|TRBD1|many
CASSQIPDRARGYTF
TGTGCCAGCAGCCAGATTCCAGACAGGGCAAGGGGCTACACCTTC
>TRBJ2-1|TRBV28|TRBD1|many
CASSLLGTGGYNEQFF
TGTGCCAGCAGTTTATTGGGGACAGGGGGGTACAATGAGCAGTTCTTC
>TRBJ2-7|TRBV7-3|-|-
CASSFSAVGPYEQYF
TGTGCCAGCAGCTTCTCAGCGGTAGGGCCCTACGAGCAGTACTTC
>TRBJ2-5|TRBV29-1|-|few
CSVEGGEETQYF
TGCAGCGTTGAGGGGGGTGAGGAGACCCAGTACTTC
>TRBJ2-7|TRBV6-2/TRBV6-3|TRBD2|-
CASRPGGSGSYEQYF
TGTGCCAGCAGGCCCGGTGGTAGCGGGAGCTACGAGCAGTACTTC
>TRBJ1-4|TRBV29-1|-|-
CSVEGQGVGRLFF
TGCAGCGTTGAAGGGCAGGGTGTTGGTCGACTGTTTTTT
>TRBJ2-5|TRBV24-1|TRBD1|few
CATSSNSRGNQETQYF
TGTGCCACCAGTAGCAATAGCAGGGGGAACCAAGAGACCCAGTACTTC
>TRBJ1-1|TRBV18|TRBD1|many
CASSQMGQLNTEAFF
TGTGCCAGCTCGCAGATGGGACAGTTGAACACTGAAGCTTTCTTT
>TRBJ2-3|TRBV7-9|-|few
CASSLVQAPSGTDTQYF
TGTGCCAGCAGCTTAGTACAGGCCCCTTCAGGCACAGATACGCAGTATTTT
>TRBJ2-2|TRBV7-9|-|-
CASKFGINTGELFF
TGTGCCAGCAAATTTGGGATAAACACCGGGGAGCTGTTTTTT
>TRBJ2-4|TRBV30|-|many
CAWSRSPLGDIQYF
TGTGCCTGGAGTAGGTCCCCTCTAGGGGACATTCAGTACTTC
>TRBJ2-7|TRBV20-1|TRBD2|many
CSVSSGPSYEQYF
TGCAGTGTTTCTAGCGGACCTTCCTACGAGCAGTACTTC
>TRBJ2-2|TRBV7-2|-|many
CASSLSSVGTGELFF
TGTGCCAGCAGCCTCTCTAGCGTCGGCACCGGGGAGCTGTTTTTT
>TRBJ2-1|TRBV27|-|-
CASSLKPGTAQFF
TGTGCCAGCAGTCTGAAACCCGGGACCGCGCAGTTCTTC